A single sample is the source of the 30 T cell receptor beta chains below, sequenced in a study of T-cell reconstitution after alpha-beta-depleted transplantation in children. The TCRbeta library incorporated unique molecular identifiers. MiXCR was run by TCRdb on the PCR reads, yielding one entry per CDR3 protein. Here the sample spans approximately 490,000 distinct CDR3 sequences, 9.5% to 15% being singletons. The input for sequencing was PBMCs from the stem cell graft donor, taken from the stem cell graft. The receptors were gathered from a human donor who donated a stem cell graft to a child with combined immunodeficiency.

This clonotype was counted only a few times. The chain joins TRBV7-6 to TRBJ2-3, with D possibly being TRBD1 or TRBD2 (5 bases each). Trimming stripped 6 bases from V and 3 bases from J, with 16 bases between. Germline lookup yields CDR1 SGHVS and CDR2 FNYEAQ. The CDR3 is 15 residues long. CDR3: CASSRDGARTDTQYF. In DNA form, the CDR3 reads TGTGCCAGCAGTCGGGACGGCGCCCGAACAGATACGCAGTATTTT.

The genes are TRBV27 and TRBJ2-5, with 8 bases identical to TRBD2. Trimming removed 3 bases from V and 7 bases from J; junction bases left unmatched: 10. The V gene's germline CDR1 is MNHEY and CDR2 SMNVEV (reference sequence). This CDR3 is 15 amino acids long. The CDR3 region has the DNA TGTGCCAGCAGTTTGGATTGGCTAGCGGGCGCGACCCAGTACTTC. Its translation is CASSLDWLAGATQYF.

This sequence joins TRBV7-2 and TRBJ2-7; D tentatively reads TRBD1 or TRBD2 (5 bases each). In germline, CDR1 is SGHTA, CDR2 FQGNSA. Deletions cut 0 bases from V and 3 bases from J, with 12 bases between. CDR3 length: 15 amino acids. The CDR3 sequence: CASSLAPGTRYEQYF. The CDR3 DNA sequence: TGTGCCAGCAGCTTAGCGCCCGGGACGCGCTACGAGCAGTACTTC.

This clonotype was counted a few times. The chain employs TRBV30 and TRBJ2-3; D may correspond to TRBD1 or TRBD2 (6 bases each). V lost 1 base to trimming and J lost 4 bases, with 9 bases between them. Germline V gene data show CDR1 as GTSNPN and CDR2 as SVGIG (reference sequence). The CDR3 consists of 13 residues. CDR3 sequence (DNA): TGTGCCTGGAGTGGGGGGGCGCCAGATACGCAGTATTTT. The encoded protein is CAWSGGAPDTQYF.

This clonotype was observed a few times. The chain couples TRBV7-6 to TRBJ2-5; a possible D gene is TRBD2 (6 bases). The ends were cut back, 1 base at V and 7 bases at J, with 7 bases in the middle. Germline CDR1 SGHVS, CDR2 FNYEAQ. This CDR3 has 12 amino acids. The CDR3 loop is CASSLDGGTQYF. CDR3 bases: TGTGCCAGCAGCTTAGACGGGGGGACCCAGTACTTC.

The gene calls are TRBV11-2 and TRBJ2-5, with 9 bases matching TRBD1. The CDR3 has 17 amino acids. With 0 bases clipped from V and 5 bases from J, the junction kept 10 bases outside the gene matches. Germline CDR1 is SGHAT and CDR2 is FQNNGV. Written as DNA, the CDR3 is TGTGCCAGCAGCTTAGATCTAGGGACAGGGTCAATGGAGACCCAGTACTTC. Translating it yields CASSLDLGTGSMETQYF.

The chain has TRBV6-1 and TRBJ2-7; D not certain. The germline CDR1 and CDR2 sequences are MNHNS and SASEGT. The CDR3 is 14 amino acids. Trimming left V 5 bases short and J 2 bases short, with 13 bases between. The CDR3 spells CASSPDPRPYEQYF. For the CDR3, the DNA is TGTGCCAGCAGTCCCGACCCACGACCCTACGAGCAGTACTTC.

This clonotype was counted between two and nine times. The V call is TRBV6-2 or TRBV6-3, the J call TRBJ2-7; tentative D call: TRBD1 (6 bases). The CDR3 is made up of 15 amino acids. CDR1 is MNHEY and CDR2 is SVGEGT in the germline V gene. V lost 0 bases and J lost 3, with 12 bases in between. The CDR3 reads CASSYSVDRDYEQYF. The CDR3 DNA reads TGTGCCAGCAGTTACTCAGTGGACAGAGACTACGAGCAGTACTTC.

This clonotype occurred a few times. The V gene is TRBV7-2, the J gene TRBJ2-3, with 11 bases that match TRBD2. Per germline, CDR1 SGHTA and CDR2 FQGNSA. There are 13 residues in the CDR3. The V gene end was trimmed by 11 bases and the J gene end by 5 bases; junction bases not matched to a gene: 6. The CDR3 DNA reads TGTGCCGGACAACTAGCGGGGGAAGATACGCAGTATTTT. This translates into CAGQLAGEDTQYF.

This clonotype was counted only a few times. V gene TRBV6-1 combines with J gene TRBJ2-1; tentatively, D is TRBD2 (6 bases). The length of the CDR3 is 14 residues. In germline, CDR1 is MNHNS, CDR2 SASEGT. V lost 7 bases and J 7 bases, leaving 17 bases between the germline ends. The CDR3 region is CASTRGSPINEQFF. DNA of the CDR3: TGTGCCAGCACCCGGGGGTCTCCAATTAATGAGCAGTTCTTC.

The CDR3 spells CASSAVGAPRDEQFF. The CDR3 DNA sequence: TGTGCCAGCAGCGCGGTCGGGGCCCCACGGGATGAGCAGTTCTTC. The chain recombines TRBV9 with TRBJ2-1; the D call may be TRBD1 or TRBD2 (5 bases each). CDR1 and CDR2 (germline): SGDLS, YYNGEE. This CDR3 spans 15 amino acids. Trimming stripped 3 bases from V and 8 bases from J, with 18 bases between.

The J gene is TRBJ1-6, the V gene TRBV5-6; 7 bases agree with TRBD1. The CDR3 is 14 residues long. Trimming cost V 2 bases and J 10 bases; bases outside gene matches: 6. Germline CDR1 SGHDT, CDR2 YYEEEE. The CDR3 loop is CASSFEQGGSPLHF. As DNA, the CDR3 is TGTGCCAGCAGCTTCGAGCAGGGGGGCTCACCCCTCCACTTT.

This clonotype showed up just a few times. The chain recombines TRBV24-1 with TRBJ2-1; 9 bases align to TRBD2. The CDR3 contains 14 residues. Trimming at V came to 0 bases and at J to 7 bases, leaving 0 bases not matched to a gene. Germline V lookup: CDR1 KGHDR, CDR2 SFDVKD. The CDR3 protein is CATSDLGLANEQFF. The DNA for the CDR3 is TGTGCCACCAGTGATTTGGGACTAGCGAATGAGCAGTTCTTC.

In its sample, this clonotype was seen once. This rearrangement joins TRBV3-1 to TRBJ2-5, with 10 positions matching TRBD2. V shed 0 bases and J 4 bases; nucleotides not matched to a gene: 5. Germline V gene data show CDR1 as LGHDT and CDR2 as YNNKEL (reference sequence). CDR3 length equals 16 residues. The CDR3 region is CASSQDRASGRETQYF. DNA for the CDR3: TGTGCCAGCAGCCAAGATCGGGCTAGCGGGAGAGAGACCCAGTACTTC.

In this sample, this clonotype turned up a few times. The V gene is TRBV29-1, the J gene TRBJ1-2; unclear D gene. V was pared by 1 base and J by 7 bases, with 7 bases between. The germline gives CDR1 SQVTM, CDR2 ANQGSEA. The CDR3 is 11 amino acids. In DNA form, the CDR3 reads TGCAGCGTTGAAGGGGGAAGTGGCTACACCTTC. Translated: CSVEGGSGYTF. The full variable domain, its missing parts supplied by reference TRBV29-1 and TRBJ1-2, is SAVISQKPSRDICQRGTSLTIQCQVDSQVTMMFWYRQQPGQSLTLIATANQGSEATYESGFVIDKFPISRPNLTFSTLTVSNMSPEDSSIYLCSVEGGSGYTFGSGTRLTVV.

The CDR3 sequence is CASSDTAGVGTDTQYF. The CDR3 DNA sequence: TGTGCCAGCAGCGACACAGCGGGAGTAGGCACAGATACGCAGTATTTT. V and J are TRBV7-9 and TRBJ2-3; the match to TRBD2 covers 8 bases. Germline lookup yields CDR1 SEHNR and CDR2 FQNEAQ (reference sequence). The CDR3 sequence is 16 residues long. The ends lost 5 bases at V and 1 base at J; junction bases unmatched: 8.

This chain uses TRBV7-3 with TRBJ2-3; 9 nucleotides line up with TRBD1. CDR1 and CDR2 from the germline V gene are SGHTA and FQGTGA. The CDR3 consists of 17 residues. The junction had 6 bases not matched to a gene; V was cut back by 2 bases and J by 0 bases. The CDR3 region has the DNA TGTGCCAGCAGCTTAGGGACAGGGAACCCTAGCACAGATACGCAGTATTTT. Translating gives CASSLGTGNPSTDTQYF.

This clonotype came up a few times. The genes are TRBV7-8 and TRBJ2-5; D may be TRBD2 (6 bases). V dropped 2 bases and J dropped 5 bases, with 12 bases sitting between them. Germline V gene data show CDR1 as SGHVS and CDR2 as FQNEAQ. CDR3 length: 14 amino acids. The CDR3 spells CASSLHPSVETQYF. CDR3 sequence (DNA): TGTGCCAGCAGCTTACACCCTAGCGTGGAGACCCAGTACTTC.

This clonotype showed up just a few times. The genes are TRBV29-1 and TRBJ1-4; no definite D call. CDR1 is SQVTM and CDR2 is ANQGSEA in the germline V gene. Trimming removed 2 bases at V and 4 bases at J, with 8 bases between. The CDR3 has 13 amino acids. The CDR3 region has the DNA TGCAGCGTTGAATCCGGGAGTAATGAAAAACTGTTTTTT. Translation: CSVESGSNEKLFF.

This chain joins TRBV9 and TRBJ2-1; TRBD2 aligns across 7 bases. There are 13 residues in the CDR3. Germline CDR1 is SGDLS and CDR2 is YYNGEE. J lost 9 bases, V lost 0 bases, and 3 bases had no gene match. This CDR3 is CASSVGGGSEQFF. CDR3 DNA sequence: TGTGCCAGCAGCGTAGGGGGGGGTAGTGAGCAGTTCTTC.

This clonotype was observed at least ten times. CDR3 loop: CASSQHNEQFF. The CDR3 nucleotides are TGTGCCAGCAGCCAACACAATGAGCAGTTCTTC. The chain employs TRBV12-3 or TRBV12-4 and TRBJ2-1; D is ambiguous. Trimming took 6 bases from V and 5 from J, leaving 5 bases between them. There are 11 residues in the CDR3.

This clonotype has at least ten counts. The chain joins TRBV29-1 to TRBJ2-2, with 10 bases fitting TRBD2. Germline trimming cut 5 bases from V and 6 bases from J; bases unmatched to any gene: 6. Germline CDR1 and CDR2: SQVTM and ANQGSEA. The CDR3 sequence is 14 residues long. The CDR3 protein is CSVHSGRVSGELFF. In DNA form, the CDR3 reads TGCAGCGTTCACAGCGGGAGGGTTTCCGGGGAGCTGTTTTTT.

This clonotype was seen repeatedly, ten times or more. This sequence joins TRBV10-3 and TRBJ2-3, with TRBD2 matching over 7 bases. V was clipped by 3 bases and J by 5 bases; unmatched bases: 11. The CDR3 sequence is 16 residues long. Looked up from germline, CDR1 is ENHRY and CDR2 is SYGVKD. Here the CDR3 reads CAISDPGLGALDTQYF. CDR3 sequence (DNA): TGTGCCATCAGTGACCCAGGACTAGGGGCACTAGATACGCAGTATTTT.

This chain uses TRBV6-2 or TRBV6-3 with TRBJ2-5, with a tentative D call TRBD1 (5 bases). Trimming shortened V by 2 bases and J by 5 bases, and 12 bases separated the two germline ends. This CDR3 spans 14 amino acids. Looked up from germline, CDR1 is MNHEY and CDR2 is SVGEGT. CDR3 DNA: TGTGCCAGCAGTTACGCCGGACAATCGGAGACCCAGTACTTC. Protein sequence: CASSYAGQSETQYF.

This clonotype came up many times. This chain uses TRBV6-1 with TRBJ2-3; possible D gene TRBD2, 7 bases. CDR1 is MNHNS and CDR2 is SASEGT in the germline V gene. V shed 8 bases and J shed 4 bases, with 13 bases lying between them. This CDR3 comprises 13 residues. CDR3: CASSPGGPDTQYF. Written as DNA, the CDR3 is TGTGCCAGCTCACCGGGGGGCCCAGATACGCAGTATTTT.

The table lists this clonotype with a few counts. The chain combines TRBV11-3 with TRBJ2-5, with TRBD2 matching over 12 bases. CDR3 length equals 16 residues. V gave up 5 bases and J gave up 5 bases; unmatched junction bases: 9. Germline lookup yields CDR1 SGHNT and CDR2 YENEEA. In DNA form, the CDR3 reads TGTGCCAGCAGCGCACGACTAGCGGGAGCCGTGGAGACCCAGTACTTC. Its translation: CASSARLAGAVETQYF.

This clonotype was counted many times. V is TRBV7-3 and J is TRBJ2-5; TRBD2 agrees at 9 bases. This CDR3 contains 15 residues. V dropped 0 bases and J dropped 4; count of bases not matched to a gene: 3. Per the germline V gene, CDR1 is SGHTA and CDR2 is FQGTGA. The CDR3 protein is CASSLTPSGVETQYF. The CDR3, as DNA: TGTGCCAGCAGCTTAACTCCTAGCGGGGTAGAGACCCAGTACTTC.

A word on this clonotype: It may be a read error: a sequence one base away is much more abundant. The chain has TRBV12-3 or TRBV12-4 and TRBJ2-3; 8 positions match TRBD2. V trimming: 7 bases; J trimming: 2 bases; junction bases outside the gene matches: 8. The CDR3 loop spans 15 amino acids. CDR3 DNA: TGTGCCAGCAATTTTCAACTAGCGGACACAGATACGCAGTATTTT. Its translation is CASNFQLADTDTQYF.

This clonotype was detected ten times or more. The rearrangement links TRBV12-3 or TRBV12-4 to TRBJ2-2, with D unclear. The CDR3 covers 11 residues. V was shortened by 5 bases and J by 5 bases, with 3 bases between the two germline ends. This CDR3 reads CASSETGELFF. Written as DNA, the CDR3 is TGTGCCAGCAGTGAAACCGGGGAGCTGTTTTTT.

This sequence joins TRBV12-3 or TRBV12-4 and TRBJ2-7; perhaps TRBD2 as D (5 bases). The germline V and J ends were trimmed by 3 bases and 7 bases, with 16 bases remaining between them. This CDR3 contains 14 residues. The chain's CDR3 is CASSLGLANLEQYF. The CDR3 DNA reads TGTGCCAGCAGTTTGGGCCTAGCCAACTTGGAGCAGTACTTC.